The TCR beta chain under discussion was sequenced for a study of cytomegalovirus exposure and HLA in healthy donors. Primers: 60 Vbeta forward and 13 Jbeta reverse. Method: immunoSEQ multiplex PCR; TCRdb's copy keeps in-frame clones and lacks some. This sample has 100,000 or so clones; about three quarters occur once, and the top ten carry 4.6%. Healthy donors of bone marrow made up the group. The CDR3 consists of 14 residues. Study findings and constraints: In terms of immune exposure information, only CMV serostatus was available. In a later analysis, specific HLA alleles were associated with 16,000 or so TCR beta sequences at a 0.05 false discovery rate.

To note about this clone: Its antigen is not identified.

The chain has TRBV21-1 and TRBJ2-5; TRBD2, the D gene given by the table, was not confirmed from the DNA. TRBV21-1 is tagged as a pseudogene. The receptor was derived from a woman between 40 and 55 years old in good health and CMV-seropositive. The sequencing sample was made of PBMCs. CDR3 sequence: CASSRVGGGETQYF. CDR3 in DNA: TGTGCCAGCAGCCGGGTGGGGGGAGGGGAGACCCAGTACTTC.